This TCR beta chain was identified in a study of radiotherapy plus CTLA-4 blockade in lung cancer. Repertoires were generated with immunoSEQ multiplex PCR, while TCRdb's copy carries only in-frame clones and drops some. This sample yields about 110,000 clones, of which more than 65% are seen a single time; 2.5% to 3.5% belongs to the top ten. The material sequenced was peripheral blood, taken from a patient treated with radiotherapy plus ipilimumab. The clonotype comes from a human donor with non-small cell lung cancer that progressed on radiotherapy plus ipilimumab. Some clones in this sample may be carry-over from other donors' samples.

As DNA, the CDR3 is TGTGCCAGCAGCTTAATTACAGGGGACAATGAGCAGTTCTTC. Its translation: CASSLITGDNEQFF. The chain links TRBV7-6 to TRBJ2-1; 7 nucleotides match TRBD1. The CDR3 loop spans 14 amino acids. V lost 2 bases, J lost 5 bases, and 3 bases stayed unmatched. Germline V gene sequence: CDR1 SGHVS, CDR2 FNYEAQ.